This T cell receptor beta chain was found in a study of blood T cell repertoires in COVID-19. Study summary: Collection of acute and convalescent COVID-19 samples took place in the United States, Italy and Spain.

Under the authors' procedure: Estimates of nucleated cell counts were drawn from the amplification of reference gene primers. TCRdb's copy holds only in-frame clones and misses some; the assay was immunoSEQ multiplex PCR. The D gene and trimming were derived from the DNA, and the V and J assignments and clone size from that table. The data show about 91,000 clones, nearly 90% seen once. V dropped 2 bases and J dropped 4 bases, with 11 bases sitting between them. The CDR3 is 14 residues long. The V gene's germline CDR1 is MGHRA and CDR2 YSYEKL. This sequence was found in a man between 65 and 85 years old with acute or convalescent COVID-19. Input material: peripheral blood. The rearrangement links TRBV4-1 to TRBJ1-2; a possible D gene is TRBD1 (5 bases). For the CDR3, the DNA is TGCGCCAGCAGCCAAACTACAGGAACCTATGGCTACACCTTC. As protein: CASSQTTGTYGYTF.